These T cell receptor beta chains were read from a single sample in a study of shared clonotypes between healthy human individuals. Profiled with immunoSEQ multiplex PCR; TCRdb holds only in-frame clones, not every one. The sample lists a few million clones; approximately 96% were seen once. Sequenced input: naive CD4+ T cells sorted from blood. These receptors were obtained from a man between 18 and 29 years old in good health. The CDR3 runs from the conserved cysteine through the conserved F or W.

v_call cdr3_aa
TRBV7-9 CASSRGLSYEQYF
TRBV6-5 CASRRQGAYEQFF
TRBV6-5 CASTRGQKNTGELFF
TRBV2 CASCLQESGNTIYF
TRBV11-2 CASSIGRSPYYEQYF
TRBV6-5 CASSLGQDYGYTF
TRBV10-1 CASSEGSGRPDTGELFF
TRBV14 CASSQVSFWGNNEQFF
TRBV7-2 CASSLALSSGSYNEQFF
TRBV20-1 CSATDYNEQFF
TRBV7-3 CASSLWQGETQYF
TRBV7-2 CASSPSGGQSSYEQYF
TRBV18 CASSPPAGAYEQYF
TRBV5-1 CASRDNSPLHF